This T cell receptor (beta chain) derives from a study of blood T cell repertoires in COVID-19. Study-level background: In each case, the material was cDNA or gDNA derived from T cells, B-cell-depleted T cells, or PBMCs.

V trimming: 2 bases; J trimming: 7 bases; junction bases outside the gene matches: 0. The CDR3 covers 13 residues. Germline V gene lookup returns CDR1 MNHEY and CDR2 SMNVEV (reference sequence). Method: immunoSEQ multiplex PCR; TCRdb's copy keeps in-frame clones and lacks some. This table holds about 39,000 clones, about 78% found once. Sequences were obtained from peripheral blood. This chain links TRBV27 with TRBJ2-2; 8 bases align to TRBD1. The TCR sequence derives from a man between 65 and 85 years old with active or convalescent COVID-19. CDR3 region: CASSLGTGGELFF. DNA of the CDR3: TGTGCCAGCAGTTTAGGGACAGGCGGGGAGCTGTTTTTT.